This T cell receptor (beta chain) derives from a study of technical replicates of blood from a few donors. Germline V gene data show CDR1 as SGHDN and CDR2 as FVKESK. The V segment lost 1 base and the J segment 8 bases; nucleotides outside the gene matches: 6. CDR3 length: 14 residues. Using immunoSEQ multiplex PCR, the repertoire was profiled, and TCRdb retains in-frame clones only, with some absent. The sample consists of about 81,000 clones, about 94% of them appearing once. Material: T cells isolated from PBMCs. The clonotype originates from a human donor in good health. The chain carries TRBV14 and TRBJ1-2, with 8 bases matching TRBD1. The CDR3 loop reads CASSQARTGNGYTF. DNA of the CDR3: TGTGCCAGCAGCCAAGCCCGGACAGGGAACGGCTACACCTTC.